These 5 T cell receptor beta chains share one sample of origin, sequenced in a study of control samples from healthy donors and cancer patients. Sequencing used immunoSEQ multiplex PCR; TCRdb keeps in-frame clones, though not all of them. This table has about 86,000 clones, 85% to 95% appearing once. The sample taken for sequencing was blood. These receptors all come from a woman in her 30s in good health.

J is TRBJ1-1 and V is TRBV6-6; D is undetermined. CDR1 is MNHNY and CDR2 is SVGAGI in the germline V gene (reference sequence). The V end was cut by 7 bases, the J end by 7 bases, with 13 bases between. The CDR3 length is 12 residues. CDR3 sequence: CASTLGVSEAFF. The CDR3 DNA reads TGTGCCAGCACTCTGGGTGTTAGTGAAGCTTTCTTT.

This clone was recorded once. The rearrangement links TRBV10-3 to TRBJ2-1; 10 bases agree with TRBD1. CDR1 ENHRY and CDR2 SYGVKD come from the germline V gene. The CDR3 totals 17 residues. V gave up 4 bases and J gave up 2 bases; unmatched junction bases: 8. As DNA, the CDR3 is TGTGCCATCAGTGGAGCTGGGGACAGGGGACCCTACAATGAGCAGTTCTTC. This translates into CAISGAGDRGPYNEQFF.

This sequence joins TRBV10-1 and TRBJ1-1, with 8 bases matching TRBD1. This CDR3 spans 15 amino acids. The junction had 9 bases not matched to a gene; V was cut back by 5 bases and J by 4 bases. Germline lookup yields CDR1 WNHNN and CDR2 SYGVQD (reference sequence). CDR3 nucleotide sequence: TGCGCCAGCAGTAAGGAGACAGGGGAGAGCACTGAAGCTTTCTTT. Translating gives CASSKETGESTEAFF.

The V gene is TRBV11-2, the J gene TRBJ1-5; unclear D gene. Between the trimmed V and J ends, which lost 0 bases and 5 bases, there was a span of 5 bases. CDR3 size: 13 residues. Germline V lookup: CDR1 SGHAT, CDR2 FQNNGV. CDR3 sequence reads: CASSLDWDQPQHF. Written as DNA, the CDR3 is TGTGCCAGCAGCTTAGATTGGGATCAGCCCCAGCATTTT.

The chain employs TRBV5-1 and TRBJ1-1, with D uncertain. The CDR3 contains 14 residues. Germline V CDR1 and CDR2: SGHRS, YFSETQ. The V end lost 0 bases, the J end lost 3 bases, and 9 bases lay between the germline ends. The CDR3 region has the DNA TGCGCCAGCAGCTTGGGAGGCGGCTACACTGAAGCTTTCTTT. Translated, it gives CASSLGGGYTEAFF.